These 22 T cell receptor beta chains share one sample of origin, sequenced in a study of cytomegalovirus exposure and HLA in healthy donors. With 60 Vbeta and 13 Jbeta primers, the PCR was carried out. TCRdb keeps only in-frame clones here, not all; method: immunoSEQ multiplex PCR. The top ten clones hold around 1.5% of a sample with approximately 180,000 clones, 75% to 85% of them seen once. The specimen was PBMCs. The receptors derive from a woman aged 45-59 years in good health and CMV-seronegative.

The CDR3 DNA sequence: TGTGCCAGCAGCTCCGGGGACAGGGCCAACAATGAGCAGTTCTTC. This encodes CASSSGDRANNEQFF. V and J are TRBV7-2 and TRBJ2-1; 9 bases are shared with TRBD1. The CDR3 sequence is 15 residues long. With 4 bases clipped from V and 5 bases from J, the junction kept 6 bases outside the gene matches. Germline V gene sequence: CDR1 SGHTA, CDR2 FQGNSA.

V usage is TRBV7-9 and J usage is TRBJ1-4; 7 positions agree with TRBD1. V was pared by 6 bases and J by 4 bases, with 8 bases of the junction left unmatched. This CDR3 comprises 15 residues. The germline V gene encodes CDR1 SEHNR and CDR2 FQNEAQ (reference sequence). CDR3 amino acids: CASSSDRLHNEKLFF. CDR3 nucleotides: TGTGCCAGCAGTTCGGACAGGCTGCATAATGAAAAACTGTTTTTT.

The chain combines TRBV5-3 with TRBJ2-7, with D possibly matching TRBD2 (5 bases). TRBV5-3 is treated as an ORF (open reading frame) with a function not yet certain. The CDR3 consists of 14 residues. V dropped 7 bases and J dropped 3 bases, with 17 bases sitting between them. The CDR3 loop reads CARAPSGGSYEQYF. In DNA form, the CDR3 reads TGTGCCAGAGCCCCCTCCGGAGGTAGCTACGAGCAGTACTTC.

V usage is TRBV19 and J usage is TRBJ1-1, with TRBD1 identical over 7 bases. CDR3 length: 13 amino acids. The V gene's germline CDR1 is LNHDA and CDR2 SQIVND (reference sequence). J gave up 1 base and V 6 bases, and 2 bases lay outside the gene matches. The CDR3 is CASRKGANTEAFF. The CDR3 DNA follows: TGTGCCAGTAGGAAGGGGGCGAACACTGAAGCTTTCTTT.

The chain links TRBV7-2 to TRBJ2-7; the match to TRBD2 covers 8 bases. V lost 5 bases and J lost 3; bases outside the gene matches: 3. CDR1 and CDR2 from the germline V gene are SGHTA and FQGNSA. This CDR3 region has 13 residues. The CDR3 DNA sequence: TGTGCCAGCAGCCCCGGGGGGGGCTACGAGCAGTACTTC. It is translated as CASSPGGGYEQYF.

This clone has only a few counts. An end of the junction does not agree with germline; a read error may underlie this. The chain recombines TRBV19 with TRBJ1-5; no firm D call. The CDR3 contains 15 residues. Germline V gene sequence: CDR1 LNHDA, CDR2 SQIVND (reference sequence). This CDR3 is CASSKYPDSNQPQHF. In DNA form, the CDR3 reads TGTGCCAGCAGTAAGTATCCAGATAGCAATCAGCCCCAGCATTTT.

V usage is TRBV6-1 and J usage is TRBJ1-2; no clear D. Trimming took off 6 bases at V and 0 bases at J, with 8 bases between the two ends. This CDR3 has 13 amino acids. Per the germline V gene, CDR1 is MNHNS and CDR2 is SASEGT. Written as DNA, the CDR3 is TGTGCCAGCAGCCAGGCAGCTAACTATGGCTACACCTTC. It translates to CASSQAANYGYTF.

The chain links TRBV11-1 to TRBJ1-1, with D perhaps TRBD1 (6 bases). The V end was cut by 5 bases, the J end by 1 base, with 11 bases between. CDR1 is SGHAT, CDR2 FQDESV, per germline (reference sequence). This CDR3 contains 14 residues. The CDR3 DNA is TGTGCCAGCAGCCTGACAGGAGCGAACACTGAAGCTTTCTTT. This translates into CASSLTGANTEAFF.

The genes are TRBV6-6 and TRBJ1-2; D gene uncertain. There are 10 residues in the CDR3. CDR1 and CDR2 from the germline V gene are MNHNY and SVGAGI (reference sequence). With 7 bases removed from V and 8 bases from J, the gap between germline ends came to 8 bases. CDR3 sequence (DNA): TGTGCCAGCAATCGCGGGGGCTACACCTTC. It is translated as CASNRGGYTF.

The chain uses TRBV19 and TRBJ2-3; possibly TRBD1 for D (6 bases). V was pared by 8 bases and J by 2 bases, with 11 bases between. CDR1 is LNHDA, CDR2 SQIVND, per germline (reference sequence). The CDR3 contains 13 residues. In nucleotides, the CDR3 is TGTGCCAGTGGGGGACACAACACAGATACGCAGTATTTT. This encodes CASGGHNTDTQYF. Full variable domain (outside the CDR3, taken from reference TRBV19 and TRBJ2-3): DGGITQSPKYLFRKEGQNVTLSCEQNLNHDAMYWYRQDPGQGLRLIYYSQIVNDFQKGDIAEGYSVSREKKESFPLTVTSAQKNPTAFYLCASGGHNTDTQYFGPGTRLTVL.

This clone was found once. The chain has TRBV7-8 and TRBJ1-5, with 7 bases that match TRBD1. From germline, CDR1 is SGHVS and CDR2 FQNEAQ. This CDR3 region has 15 residues. The V segment lost 5 bases and the J segment 4 bases; nucleotides outside the gene matches: 8. CDR3 amino acids: CASSRQGALNQPQHF. CDR3 sequence (DNA): TGTGCCAGCAGCAGACAGGGCGCCCTGAATCAGCCCCAGCATTTT.

About this clone itself: The identical CDR3 is also encoded by other nucleotide sequences in the sample. The genes are TRBV5-1 and TRBJ1-1; no clear D gene. Trimming stripped 0 bases from V and 4 bases from J, with 7 bases between. CDR3 size: 13 residues. Looked up from germline, CDR1 is SGHRS and CDR2 is YFSETQ. The CDR3 nucleotides are TGCGCCAGCAGCTTGGGTGGAGGCACTGAAGCTTTCTTT. Protein product: CASSLGGGTEAFF.

This clone was seen a few times. The V and J genes are TRBV28 and TRBJ1-5; weak D call: TRBD1 (5 bases). Germline assignment: CDR1 MDHEN and CDR2 SYDVKM. The germline V and J ends were trimmed by 8 bases and 2 bases, with 16 bases remaining between them. The CDR3 loop spans 15 amino acids. CDR3 DNA: TGTGCCAGCGGGACTGGTACTTGGGGCAATCAGCCCCAGCATTTT. It codes for CASGTGTWGNQPQHF.

This chain links TRBV27 with TRBJ1-1; D perhaps matches TRBD1 (5 bases). V was clipped by 5 bases and J by 10 bases, with 11 bases between them. Germline CDR1 MNHEY, CDR2 SMNVEV (reference sequence). This CDR3 has 11 amino acids. In DNA, the CDR3 is TGTGCCAGCAGTATGGGCAGGGTAGCTTTCTTT. The encoded protein is CASSMGRVAFF.

The chain uses TRBV7-2 and TRBJ1-3; a possible D gene is TRBD1 (5 bases). CDR1 is SGHTA, CDR2 FQGNSA, per germline. This CDR3 is 16 amino acids long. V lost 4 bases and J lost 4, with 17 bases in between. CDR3 in DNA: TGTGCCAGCAGCTCGCCCTGGACATTTTACGGAAACACCATATATTTT. It is translated as CASSSPWTFYGNTIYF.

The V gene is TRBV27, the J gene TRBJ2-2, with TRBD1 matching 7 bases. With 4 bases clipped from V and 5 bases from J, the junction kept 7 bases outside the gene matches. Germline values: CDR1 MNHEY, CDR2 SMNVEV (reference sequence). The CDR3 totals 15 residues. The CDR3 DNA reads TGTGCCAGCAGTTCCCAGGGGGTCCTGACCGGGGAGCTGTTTTTT. Translated, it gives CASSSQGVLTGELFF.

This clone was detected a few times. CDR3 in amino acids: CASSQVSQGPEKLFF. The CDR3 DNA is TGCGCCAGCAGCCAAGTTTCCCAGGGGCCGGAAAAACTGTTTTTT. The genes are TRBV4-3 and TRBJ1-4, with D perhaps matching TRBD1 (6 bases). The V gene's germline CDR1 is LGHNA and CDR2 YSLEER. There are 15 residues in the CDR3. Trimming pared 1 base from V and 8 bases from J, leaving 14 bases between.

V usage is TRBV5-1 and J usage is TRBJ2-7, with D possibly being TRBD2 (5 bases). Trimming took off 0 bases at V and 1 base at J, with 8 bases between the two ends. Germline CDR1 and CDR2: SGHRS and YFSETQ. This CDR3 spans 14 amino acids. In nucleotides, the CDR3 is TGCGCCAGCAGCTTGGTGGCGGGTTCCTACGAGCAGTACTTC. Encoded protein: CASSLVAGSYEQYF.

The genes are TRBV6-5 and TRBJ2-1; 16 bases are a match to TRBD2. Germline CDR1 reads MNHEY; CDR2 reads SVGAGI. The trim removed 2 bases at V and 9 bases at J, leaving 1 base unmatched. This CDR3 region has 15 residues. In nucleotides, the CDR3 is TGTGCCAGCAGTTACGGGACTAGCGGGAGGGGTGAGCAGTTCTTC. It is translated as CASSYGTSGRGEQFF.

The chain employs TRBV7-2 and TRBJ2-7, with 10 positions matching TRBD2. The CDR3 totals 16 residues. Trimming removed 2 bases from V and 7 bases from J; junction bases left unmatched: 11. Germline V lookup: CDR1 SGHTA, CDR2 FQGNSA. The DNA for the CDR3 is TGTGCCAGCAGCTTAATAGCGGGGGGAACCCTATGGGAGCAGTACTTC. It yields the protein CASSLIAGGTLWEQYF.

V usage is TRBV27 and J usage is TRBJ1-1; a possible D gene is TRBD1 (5 bases). The CDR3 consists of 14 residues. Germline V gene sequence: CDR1 MNHEY, CDR2 SMNVEV (reference sequence). V lost 1 base and J lost 1, with 7 bases in between. CDR3 region: CASSLLGQNTEAFF. CDR3 bases: TGTGCCAGCAGTTTATTAGGACAGAACACTGAAGCTTTCTTT.

The genes are TRBV2 and TRBJ2-2; D is unresolved. The CDR3 length is 14 residues. Trimming stripped 4 bases from V and 5 bases from J, with 11 bases between. Per germline, CDR1 SNHLY and CDR2 FYNNEI. For the CDR3, the DNA is TGTGCCAGCAGTGTCGGCAGGAAGACCGGGGAGCTGTTTTTT. Residues: CASSVGRKTGELFF.